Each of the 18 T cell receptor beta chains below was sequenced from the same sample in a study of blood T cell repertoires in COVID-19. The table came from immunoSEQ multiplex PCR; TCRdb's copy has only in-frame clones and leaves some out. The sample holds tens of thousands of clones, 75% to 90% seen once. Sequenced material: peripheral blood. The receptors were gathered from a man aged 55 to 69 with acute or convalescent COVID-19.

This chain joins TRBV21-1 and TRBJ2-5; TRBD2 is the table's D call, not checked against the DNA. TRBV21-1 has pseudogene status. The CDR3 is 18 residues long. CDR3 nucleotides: TGTGCCAGCAGCAAAGAGGGGCCGCGGACTAGCGGCCAGGAGACCCAGTACTTC. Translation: CASSKEGPRTSGQETQYF.

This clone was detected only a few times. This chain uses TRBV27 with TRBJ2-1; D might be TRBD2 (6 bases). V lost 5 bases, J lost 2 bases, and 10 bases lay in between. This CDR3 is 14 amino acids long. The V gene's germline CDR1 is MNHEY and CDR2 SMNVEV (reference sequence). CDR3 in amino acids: CASSRRGPYNEQFF. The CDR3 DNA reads TGTGCCAGCAGTCGGAGGGGCCCCTACAATGAGCAGTTCTTC.

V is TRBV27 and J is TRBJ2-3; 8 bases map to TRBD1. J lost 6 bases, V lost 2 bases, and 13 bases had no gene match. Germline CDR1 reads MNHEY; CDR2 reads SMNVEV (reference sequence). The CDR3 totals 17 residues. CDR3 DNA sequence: TGTGCCAGCAGTTTACCCCGGGACAGGAGTTCTTTGGATACGCAGTATTTT. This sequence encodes CASSLPRDRSSLDTQYF.

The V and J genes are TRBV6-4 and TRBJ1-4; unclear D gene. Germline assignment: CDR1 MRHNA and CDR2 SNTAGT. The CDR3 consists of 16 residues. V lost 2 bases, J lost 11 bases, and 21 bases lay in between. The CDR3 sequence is CASSDPGWRTRAKLFF. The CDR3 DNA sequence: TGTGCCAGCAGTGACCCAGGATGGAGGACCCGGGCGAAACTGTTTTTT.

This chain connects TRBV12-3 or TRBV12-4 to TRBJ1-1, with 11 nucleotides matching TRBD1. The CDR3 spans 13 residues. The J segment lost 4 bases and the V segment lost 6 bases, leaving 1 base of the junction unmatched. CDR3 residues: CASRGTGGTEAFF. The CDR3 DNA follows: TGTGCCAGCAGGGGGACAGGGGGCACTGAAGCTTTCTTT.

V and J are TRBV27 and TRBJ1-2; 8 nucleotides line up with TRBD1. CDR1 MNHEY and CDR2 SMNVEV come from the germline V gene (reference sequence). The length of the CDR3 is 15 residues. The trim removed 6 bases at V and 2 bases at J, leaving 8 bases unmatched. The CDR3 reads CASRPWGQENYGYTF. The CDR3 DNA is TGTGCCAGCAGGCCCTGGGGACAGGAAAACTATGGCTACACCTTC.

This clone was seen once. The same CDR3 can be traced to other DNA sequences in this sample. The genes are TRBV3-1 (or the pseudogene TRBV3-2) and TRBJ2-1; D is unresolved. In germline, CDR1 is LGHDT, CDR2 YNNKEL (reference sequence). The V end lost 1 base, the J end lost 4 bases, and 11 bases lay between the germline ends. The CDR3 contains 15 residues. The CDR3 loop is CASSQGMSSYNEQFF. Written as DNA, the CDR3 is TGTGCCAGCAGCCAAGGAATGAGCTCTTACAATGAGCAGTTCTTC.

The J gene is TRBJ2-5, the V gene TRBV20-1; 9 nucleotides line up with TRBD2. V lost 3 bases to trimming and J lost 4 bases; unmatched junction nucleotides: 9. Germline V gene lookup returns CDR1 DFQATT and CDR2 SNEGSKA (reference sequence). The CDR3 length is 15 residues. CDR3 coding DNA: TGCAGTGCTAGTAAACTAGCGGGTACCATAGAGACCCAGTACTTC. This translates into CSASKLAGTIETQYF.

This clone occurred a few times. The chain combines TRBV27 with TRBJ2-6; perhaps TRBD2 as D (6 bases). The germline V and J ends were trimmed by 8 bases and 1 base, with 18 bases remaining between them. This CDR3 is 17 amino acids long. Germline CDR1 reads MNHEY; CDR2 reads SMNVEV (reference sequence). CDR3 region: CASLPRWRDSGANVLTF. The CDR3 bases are TGTGCCAGCCTTCCAAGGTGGAGGGATTCTGGGGCCAACGTCCTGACTTTC.

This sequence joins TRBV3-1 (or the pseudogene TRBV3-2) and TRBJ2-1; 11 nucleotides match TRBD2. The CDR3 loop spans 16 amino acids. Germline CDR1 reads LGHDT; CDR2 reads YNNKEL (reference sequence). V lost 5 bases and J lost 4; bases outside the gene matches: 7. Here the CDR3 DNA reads TGTGCCAGCAGCGTACCTAGCGGGGGGAGGTACAATGAGCAGTTCTTC. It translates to CASSVPSGGRYNEQFF.

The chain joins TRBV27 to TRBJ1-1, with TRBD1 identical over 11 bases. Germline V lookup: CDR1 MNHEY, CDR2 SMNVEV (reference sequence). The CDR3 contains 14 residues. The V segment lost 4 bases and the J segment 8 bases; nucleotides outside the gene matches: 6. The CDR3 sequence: CASSWTGGGGEAFF. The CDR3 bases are TGTGCCAGCAGTTGGACAGGGGGCGGGGGGGAAGCTTTCTTT.

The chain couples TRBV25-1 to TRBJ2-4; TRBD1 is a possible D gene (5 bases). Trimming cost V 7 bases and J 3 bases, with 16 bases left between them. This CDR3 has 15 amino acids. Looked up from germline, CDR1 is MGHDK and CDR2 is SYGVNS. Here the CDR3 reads CASTPQGWGKNIQYF. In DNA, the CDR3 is TGTGCCAGCACCCCCCAGGGATGGGGCAAAAACATTCAGTACTTC.

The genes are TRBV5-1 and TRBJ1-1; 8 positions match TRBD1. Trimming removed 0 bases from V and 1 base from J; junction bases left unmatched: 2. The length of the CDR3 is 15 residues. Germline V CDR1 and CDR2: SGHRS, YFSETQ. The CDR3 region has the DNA TGCGCCAGCAGCTTGGATGGACAGGGGAACACTGAAGCTTTCTTT. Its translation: CASSLDGQGNTEAFF. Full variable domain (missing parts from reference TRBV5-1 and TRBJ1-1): KAGVTQTPRYLIKTRGQQVTLSCSPISGHRSVSWYQQTPGQGLQFLFEYFSETQRNKGNFPGRFSGRQFSNSRSEMNVSTLELGDSALYLCASSLDGQGNTEAFFGQGTRLTVV.

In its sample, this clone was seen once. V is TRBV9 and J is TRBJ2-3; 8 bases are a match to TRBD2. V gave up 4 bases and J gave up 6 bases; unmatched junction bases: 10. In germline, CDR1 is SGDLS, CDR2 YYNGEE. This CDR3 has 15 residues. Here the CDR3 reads CASSPAAGGRDTQYF. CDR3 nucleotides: TGTGCCAGCAGCCCCGCCGCGGGGGGCCGGGATACGCAGTATTTT.

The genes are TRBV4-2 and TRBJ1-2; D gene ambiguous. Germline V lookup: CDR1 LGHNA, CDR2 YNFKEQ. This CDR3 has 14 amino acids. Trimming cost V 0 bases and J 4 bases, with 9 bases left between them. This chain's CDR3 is CASSQDRGLYGYTF. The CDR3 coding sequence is TGTGCCAGCAGCCAAGATCGTGGGCTCTATGGCTACACCTTC.

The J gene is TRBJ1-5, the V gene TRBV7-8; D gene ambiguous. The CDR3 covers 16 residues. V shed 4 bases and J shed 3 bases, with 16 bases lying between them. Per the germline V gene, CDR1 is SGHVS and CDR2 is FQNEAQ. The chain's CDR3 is CASSSTTQVVNQPQHF. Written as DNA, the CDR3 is TGTGCCAGCAGCTCTACCACCCAGGTAGTCAATCAGCCCCAGCATTTT.

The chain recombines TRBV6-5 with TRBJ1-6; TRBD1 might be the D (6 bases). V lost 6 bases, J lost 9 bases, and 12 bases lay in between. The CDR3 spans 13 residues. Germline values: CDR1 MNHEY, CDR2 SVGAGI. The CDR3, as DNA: TGTGCCAGCAGCCCACAGGGCAGTTCACCCCTCCACTTT. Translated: CASSPQGSSPLHF.

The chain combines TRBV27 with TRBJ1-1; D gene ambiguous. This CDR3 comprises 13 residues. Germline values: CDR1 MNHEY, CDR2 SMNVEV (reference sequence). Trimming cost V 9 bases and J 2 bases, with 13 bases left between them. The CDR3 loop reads CASSTRSNTEAFF. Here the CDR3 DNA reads TGTGCCAGTTCAACCCGGTCCAACACTGAAGCTTTCTTT.